This T cell receptor (beta chain) was sequenced during a study of blood T cell repertoires in COVID-19. This clone was detected only a few times. This CDR3 spans 15 amino acids. The J segment lost 3 bases and the V segment lost 5 bases, leaving 9 bases of the junction unmatched. CDR1 SGHTA and CDR2 FQGNSA come from the germline V gene. In the original analysis: Reference gene primer amplification gave estimated nucleated cell counts. Profiled with immunoSEQ multiplex PCR; TCRdb holds only in-frame clones, not every one. Clonal size and the V and J genes are those of that table, whereas D and trimming came from the DNA. The sample includes about 280,000 clones, over 85% of them seen just once.

Sequencing was carried out using peripheral blood. The clonotype originates from a woman in her 30s with COVID-19, enrolled during active disease. The chain recombines TRBV7-2 with TRBJ2-7, with 8 bases lining up with TRBD2. The CDR3 bases are TGTGCCAGCAGCCAGGCTGGCGGGGGGATCTACGAGCAGTACTTC. It encodes CASSQAGGGIYEQYF.